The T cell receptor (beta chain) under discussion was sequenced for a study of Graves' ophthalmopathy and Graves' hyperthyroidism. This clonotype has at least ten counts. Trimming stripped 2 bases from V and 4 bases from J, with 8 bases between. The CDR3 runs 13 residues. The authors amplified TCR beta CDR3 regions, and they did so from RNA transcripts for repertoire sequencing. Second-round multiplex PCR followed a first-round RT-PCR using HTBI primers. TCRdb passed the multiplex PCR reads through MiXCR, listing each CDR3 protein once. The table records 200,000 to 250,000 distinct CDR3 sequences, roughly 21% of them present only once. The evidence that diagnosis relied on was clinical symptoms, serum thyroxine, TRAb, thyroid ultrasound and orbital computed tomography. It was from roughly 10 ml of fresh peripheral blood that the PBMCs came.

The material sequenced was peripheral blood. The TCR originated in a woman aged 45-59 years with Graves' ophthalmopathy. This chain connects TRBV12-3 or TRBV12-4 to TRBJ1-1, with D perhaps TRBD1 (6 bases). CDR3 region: CASSLKQGTEAFF. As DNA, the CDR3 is TGTGCCAGCAGTTTAAAACAGGGCACTGAAGCTTTCTTT.